The 24 T cell receptor beta chains presented below share a single source sample, sequenced in a study of CD8+ T cells in alopecia areata. The treatment: oral pan-JAK inhibitor, 5-10 mg twice daily. Extracted RNA was reverse transcribed into cDNA, the sequencing template. Here immunoSEQ multiplex PCR was the method, and the copy in TCRdb shows in-frame clones only, minus some. The sample records about 160,000 clones, roughly two thirds being singletons. The source was CD4+ T cells sorted from blood, collected at week 4, from a patient treated with tofacitinib. These TCRs come from a human donor with alopecia areata.

Points on this clone: This sample also contains other DNA sequences that code for the same CDR3. This chain joins TRBV30 and TRBJ1-5; no definite D call. This CDR3 has 13 residues. In germline, CDR1 is GTSNPN, CDR2 SVGIG (reference sequence). Deletions cut 3 bases from V and 6 bases from J, with 12 bases between. In DNA form, the CDR3 reads TGTGCCTGGAGCGTCGGGTCGAGTCAGCCCCAGCATTTT. Translating gives CAWSVGSSQPQHF.

The chain links TRBV25-1 to TRBJ1-6; D remains ambiguous. The CDR3 extends over 13 amino acids. V lost 5 bases, J lost 7 bases, and 9 bases lay in between. Germline V gene lookup returns CDR1 MGHDK and CDR2 SYGVNS. The CDR3 nucleotides read TGTGCCAGCAGTACAGAAACGAATTCACCCCTCCACTTT. As protein: CASSTETNSPLHF.

V is TRBV29-1 and J is TRBJ1-2; 7 bases are a match to TRBD1. This CDR3 has 12 amino acids. Trimming removed 5 bases from V and 4 bases from J; junction bases left unmatched: 4. The germline CDR1 and CDR2 sequences are SQVTM and ANQGSEA. The CDR3 nucleotides read TGCAGCGTTCTTCAGGGGGGCTATGGCTACACCTTC. It codes for CSVLQGGYGYTF.

V is TRBV7-8 and J is TRBJ2-5, with D perhaps matching TRBD1 or TRBD2 (5 bases each). The CDR3 spans 13 residues. Trimming pared 5 bases from V and 7 bases from J, leaving 14 bases between. CDR1 SGHVS and CDR2 FQNEAQ come from the germline V gene. The CDR3 DNA sequence: TGTGCCAGCAGCGTCACCGGGGCGGTGACCCAGTACTTC. This sequence encodes CASSVTGAVTQYF.

The rearrangement uses TRBV29-1 and TRBJ2-3; 7 nucleotides align to TRBD1. This CDR3 comprises 12 residues. Germline V gene lookup returns CDR1 SQVTM and CDR2 ANQGSEA. V lost 6 bases to trimming and J lost 6 bases; unmatched junction nucleotides: 6. This CDR3 is CSVDTGADTQYF. CDR3 bases: TGCAGCGTCGACACAGGGGCCGATACGCAGTATTTT.

V gene TRBV29-1 combines with J gene TRBJ2-2, with D perhaps TRBD1 or TRBD2 (5 bases each). The length of the CDR3 is 14 residues. Germline V gene sequence: CDR1 SQVTM, CDR2 ANQGSEA. V was shortened by 5 bases and J by 4 bases, with 14 bases between the two germline ends. The DNA of the CDR3 is TGCAGCGTTAGATGGGGGTTAGGCACCGGGGAGCTGTTTTTT. This translates into CSVRWGLGTGELFF.

The J gene is TRBJ2-5, the V gene TRBV18; TRBD2 matches at 10 bases. Germline V gene lookup returns CDR1 KGHSH and CDR2 LQKENI. The CDR3 length is 15 residues. The ends lost 2 bases at V and 5 bases at J; junction bases unmatched: 5. The CDR3 here is CASSPGLAGEETQYF. The CDR3 DNA reads as TGTGCCAGCTCACCAGGGCTAGCGGGGGAGGAGACCCAGTACTTC.

This clone has a handful of counts. This chain uses TRBV29-1 with TRBJ2-2; D ambiguous. V was shortened by 4 bases and J by 2 bases, with 5 bases between the two germline ends. Germline CDR1 and CDR2: SQVTM and ANQGSEA. The length of the CDR3 is 12 residues. The CDR3 coding sequence is TGCAGCGTTGGGGGAAACACCGGGGAGCTGTTTTTT. Translation gives CSVGGNTGELFF.

The chain couples TRBV29-1 to TRBJ2-3; D ambiguous. CDR3 length equals 13 residues. Between the trimmed V and J ends, which lost 7 bases and 2 bases, there was a span of 13 bases. Germline CDR1 is SQVTM and CDR2 is ANQGSEA. The CDR3 DNA is TGCAGCGCCAATAGACAAGCCACAGATACGCAGTATTTT. Its translation is CSANRQATDTQYF.

A single count supports this clone. This CDR3 is CSVENTDRGHRTDTQYF. The CDR3 DNA is TGCAGCGTAGAAAACACAGACAGGGGGCATAGGACAGATACGCAGTATTTT. This chain connects TRBV29-1 to TRBJ2-3, with TRBD1 matching over 10 bases. Germline trimming cut 6 bases from V and 3 bases from J; bases unmatched to any gene: 15. The CDR3 is made up of 17 amino acids. CDR1 and CDR2 (germline): SQVTM, ANQGSEA.

This chain uses TRBV15 with TRBJ2-5; D is perhaps TRBD2 (5 bases). The germline V gene encodes CDR1 LNHNV and CDR2 YYDKDF (reference sequence). This CDR3 has 15 amino acids. V lost 3 bases and J lost 5, with 16 bases in between. The CDR3 reads CATSSTMRVTETQYF. Written as DNA, the CDR3 is TGTGCCACCAGCAGCACTATGAGGGTAACTGAGACCCAGTACTTC.

The genes are TRBV29-1 and TRBJ2-3; the D is unclear. V dropped 1 base and J dropped 6 bases, with 8 bases sitting between them. CDR3 length: 12 amino acids. The V gene's germline CDR1 is SQVTM and CDR2 ANQGSEA. The CDR3 here is CSVEGRPDTQYF. CDR3 bases: TGCAGCGTTGAAGGTCGTCCGGATACGCAGTATTTT.

This chain connects TRBV20-1 to TRBJ2-3; D gene unclear. The V end lost 3 bases, the J end lost 2 bases, and 3 bases lay between the germline ends. The CDR3 sequence is 11 residues long. From germline, CDR1 is DFQATT and CDR2 SNEGSKA (reference sequence). The CDR3 loop is CSASHTDTQYF. In DNA form, the CDR3 reads TGCAGTGCTAGCCACACAGATACGCAGTATTTT.

The chain couples TRBV30 to TRBJ1-5; D gene unclear. Germline V CDR1 and CDR2: GTSNPN, SVGIG (reference sequence). The CDR3 loop spans 13 amino acids. Deletions cut 3 bases from V and 0 bases from J, with 6 bases between. The CDR3 coding sequence is TGTGCCTGGAGGAAAAGTAGCAATCAGCCCCAGCATTTT. Its protein is CAWRKSSNQPQHF.

The sample holds a few counts of this clone. V and J are TRBV6-1 and TRBJ2-3; 13 nucleotides agree with TRBD2. Germline V gene lookup returns CDR1 MNHNS and CDR2 SASEGT. V lost 3 bases and J lost 8; bases outside the gene matches: 8. The CDR3 consists of 16 residues. CDR3 bases: TGTGCCAGCAGTGAGATGGGACTAGCGGGGAGGGGTACGCAGTATTTT. Translating it yields CASSEMGLAGRGTQYF.

This chain links TRBV4-2 with TRBJ2-7, with 13 bases fitting TRBD2. V lost 5 bases, J lost 6 bases, and 4 bases stayed unmatched. This CDR3 spans 14 amino acids. From germline, CDR1 is LGHNA and CDR2 YNFKEQ. CDR3 bases: TGTGCCAGCAGCGGGACTAGCGGGGTAGGCGAGCAGTACTTC. It specifies CASSGTSGVGEQYF.

The rearrangement links TRBV29-1 to TRBJ1-1, with 8 bases identical to TRBD1. The V segment lost 7 bases and the J segment 2 bases; nucleotides outside the gene matches: 9. The CDR3 loop spans 14 amino acids. CDR1 is SQVTM and CDR2 is ANQGSEA in the germline V gene. CDR3 loop: CSARRTGRNTEAFF. The CDR3 nucleotides are TGCAGCGCTAGACGGACAGGGCGCAACACTGAAGCTTTCTTT.

The chain combines TRBV2 with TRBJ1-5, with 7 bases identical to TRBD1. This CDR3 region has 14 residues. Germline V CDR1 and CDR2: SNHLY, FYNNEI. J lost 4 bases, V lost 5 bases, and 5 bases had no gene match. Here the CDR3 reads CASSTQGRNQPQHF. The DNA for the CDR3 is TGTGCCAGCAGTACACAGGGGCGGAATCAGCCCCAGCATTTT.

The CDR3 DNA is TGTGCCACCAGGAGGGGGACTAGCTGGGATGAGCAGTTCTTC. It specifies CATRRGTSWDEQFF. V usage is TRBV15 and J usage is TRBJ2-1; TRBD2 agrees at 9 bases. The CDR3 length is 14 residues. The V and J ends lost 6 bases and 8 bases, in that order; junction bases with no gene match: 8. Germline CDR1 is LNHNV and CDR2 is YYDKDF (reference sequence).

The chain combines TRBV29-1 with TRBJ2-3; D is perhaps TRBD1 (5 bases). The CDR3 contains 12 residues. CDR1 SQVTM and CDR2 ANQGSEA come from the germline V gene. With 7 bases removed from V and 2 bases from J, the gap between germline ends came to 10 bases. The CDR3 DNA reads as TGCAGCGCCAGGGCCCACACAGATACGCAGTATTTT. Encoded protein: CSARAHTDTQYF.

Notes on this clone: A read error may account for a junction end that differs from germline. The chain links TRBV2 to TRBJ2-7, with D perhaps TRBD1 (6 bases). CDR3 length: 13 amino acids. Germline CDR1 is SNHLY and CDR2 is FYNNEI. The CDR3 sequence is CASREGQIYEQYF. The DNA of the CDR3 is TGTGCCAGCAGGGAAGGACAGATCTACGAGCAGTACTTC.

V gene TRBV25-1 combines with J gene TRBJ2-1; a weak D match, TRBD1 (6 bases). The CDR3 runs to 16 residues. Germline V CDR1 and CDR2: MGHDK, SYGVNS. Trimming cost V 6 bases and J 6 bases, with 21 bases left between them. DNA for the CDR3: TGTGCCAGCAGCGCCCCGACAGGCCTCCTAACCAATGAGCAGTTCTTC. Translation gives CASSAPTGLLTNEQFF.

CDR3 region: CASSPYRIAKNIQYF. The CDR3 region has the DNA TGTGCCAGCAGCCCTTACCGAATAGCCAAAAACATTCAGTACTTC. V gene TRBV7-8 combines with J gene TRBJ2-4; D call uncertain. This CDR3 region has 15 residues. With 5 bases removed from V and 0 bases from J, the gap between germline ends came to 11 bases. Germline CDR1 and CDR2: SGHVS and FQNEAQ.

The chain carries TRBV18 and TRBJ1-5, with TRBD1 identical over 10 bases. Germline trimming cut 3 bases from V and 6 bases from J; bases unmatched to any gene: 14. The CDR3 runs to 18 residues. Germline lookup yields CDR1 KGHSH and CDR2 LQKENI. CDR3 in DNA: TGTGCCAGCTCACCCCCAGGCCAAACGCGGGACAGGGGTCAGCCCCAGCATTTT. Translation: CASSPPGQTRDRGQPQHF.